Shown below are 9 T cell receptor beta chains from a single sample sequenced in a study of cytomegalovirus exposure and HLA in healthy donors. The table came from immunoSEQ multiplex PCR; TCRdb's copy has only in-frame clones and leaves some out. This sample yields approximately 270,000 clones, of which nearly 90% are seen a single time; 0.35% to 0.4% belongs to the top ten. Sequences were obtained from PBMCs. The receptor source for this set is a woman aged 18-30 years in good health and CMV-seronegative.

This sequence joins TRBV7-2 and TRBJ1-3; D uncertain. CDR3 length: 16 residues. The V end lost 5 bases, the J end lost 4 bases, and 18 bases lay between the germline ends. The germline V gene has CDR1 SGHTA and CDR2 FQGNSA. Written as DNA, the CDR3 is TGTGCCAGCAGCCCCGGCGGCATCCGGAGGGGAAACACCATATATTTT. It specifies CASSPGGIRRGNTIYF.

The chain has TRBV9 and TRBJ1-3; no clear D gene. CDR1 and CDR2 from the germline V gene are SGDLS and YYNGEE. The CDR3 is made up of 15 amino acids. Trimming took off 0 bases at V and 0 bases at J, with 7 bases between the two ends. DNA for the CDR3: TGTGCCAGCAGCGTAGCTACAGTCTCTGGAAACACCATATATTTT. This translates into CASSVATVSGNTIYF.

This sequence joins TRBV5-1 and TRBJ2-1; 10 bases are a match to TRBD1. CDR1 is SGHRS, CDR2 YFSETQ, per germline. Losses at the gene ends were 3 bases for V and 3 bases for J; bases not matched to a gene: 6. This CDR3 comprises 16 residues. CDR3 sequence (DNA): TGCGCCAGCAGCTGGGACAGGGGAACTAACTACAATGAGCAGTTCTTC. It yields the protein CASSWDRGTNYNEQFF.

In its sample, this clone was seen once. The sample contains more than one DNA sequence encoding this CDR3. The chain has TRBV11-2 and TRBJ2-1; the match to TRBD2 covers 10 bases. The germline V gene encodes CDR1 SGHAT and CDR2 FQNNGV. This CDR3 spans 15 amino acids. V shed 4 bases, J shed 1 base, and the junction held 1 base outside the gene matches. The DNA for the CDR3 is TGTGCCAGCAGCTGGACTAGCGGATCCTACAATGAGCAGTTCTTC. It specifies CASSWTSGSYNEQFF.

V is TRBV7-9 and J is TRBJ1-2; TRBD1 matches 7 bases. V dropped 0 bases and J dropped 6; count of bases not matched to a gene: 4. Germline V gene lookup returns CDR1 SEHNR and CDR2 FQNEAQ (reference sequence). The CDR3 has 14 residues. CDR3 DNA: TGTGCCAGCAGCTTAGCAGGGGGCGTAAATGGCTACACCTTC. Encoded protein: CASSLAGGVNGYTF.

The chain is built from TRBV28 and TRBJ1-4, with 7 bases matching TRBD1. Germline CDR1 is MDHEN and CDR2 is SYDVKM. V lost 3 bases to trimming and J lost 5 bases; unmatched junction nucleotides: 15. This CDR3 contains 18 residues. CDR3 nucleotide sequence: TGTGCCAGCAGTTTGGACCTGGGACAGCCGACCCCGAATGAAAAACTGTTTTTT. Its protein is CASSLDLGQPTPNEKLFF.

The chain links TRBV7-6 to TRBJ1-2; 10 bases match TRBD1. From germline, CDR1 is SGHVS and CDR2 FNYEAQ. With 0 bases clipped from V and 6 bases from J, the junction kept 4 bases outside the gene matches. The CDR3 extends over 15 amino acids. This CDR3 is CASSLAATGGNGYTF. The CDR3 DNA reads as TGTGCCAGCAGCTTAGCGGCGACAGGGGGCAATGGCTACACCTTC.

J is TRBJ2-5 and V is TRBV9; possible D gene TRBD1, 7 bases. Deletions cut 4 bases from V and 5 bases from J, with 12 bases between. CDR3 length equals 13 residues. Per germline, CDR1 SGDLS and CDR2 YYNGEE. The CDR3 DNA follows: TGTGCCAGCAGCTCCTCAGGGGGGGAGACCCAGTACTTC. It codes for CASSSSGGETQYF.

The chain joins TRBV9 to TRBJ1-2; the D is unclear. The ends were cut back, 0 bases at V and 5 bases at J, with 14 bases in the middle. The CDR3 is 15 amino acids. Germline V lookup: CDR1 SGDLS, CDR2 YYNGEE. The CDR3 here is CASSVATGSLYGYTF. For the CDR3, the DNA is TGTGCCAGCAGCGTAGCTACGGGTTCGCTATATGGCTACACCTTC.